This T cell receptor beta chain appears in the sequencing data of a study of T cell responses to AZD1222 COVID-19 vaccine. Study observations and caveats: Baseline serostatus was positive in only six AZD1222 recipients. White British people made up most donors, females outnumbered males, and clonal diversity was possibly underestimated. Sampling that yielded the repertoires occurred only after the peak T cell response.

CDR3 length: 14 residues. Trimming cost V 3 bases and J 4 bases; bases outside gene matches: 5. Germline V gene lookup returns CDR1 SGHVS and CDR2 FQNEAQ. Points on this clone: Its antigen is not identified.

Data came from immunoSEQ multiplex PCR; TCRdb stores just in-frame clones and leaves some out. The profile shows 90,000 to 120,000 clones, 75% to 95% of them singletons. The receptor's source is an adult who received the AZD1222 COVID-19 vaccine. The rearrangement links TRBV7-8 to TRBJ1-2; 7 bases align to TRBD1. Sequenced material: peripheral blood, taken 28 days after the second AZD1222 dose. For the CDR3, the DNA is TGTGCCAGCAGCTTCCAAGGGGGCCCCTATGGCTACACCTTC. Its translation: CASSFQGGPYGYTF.